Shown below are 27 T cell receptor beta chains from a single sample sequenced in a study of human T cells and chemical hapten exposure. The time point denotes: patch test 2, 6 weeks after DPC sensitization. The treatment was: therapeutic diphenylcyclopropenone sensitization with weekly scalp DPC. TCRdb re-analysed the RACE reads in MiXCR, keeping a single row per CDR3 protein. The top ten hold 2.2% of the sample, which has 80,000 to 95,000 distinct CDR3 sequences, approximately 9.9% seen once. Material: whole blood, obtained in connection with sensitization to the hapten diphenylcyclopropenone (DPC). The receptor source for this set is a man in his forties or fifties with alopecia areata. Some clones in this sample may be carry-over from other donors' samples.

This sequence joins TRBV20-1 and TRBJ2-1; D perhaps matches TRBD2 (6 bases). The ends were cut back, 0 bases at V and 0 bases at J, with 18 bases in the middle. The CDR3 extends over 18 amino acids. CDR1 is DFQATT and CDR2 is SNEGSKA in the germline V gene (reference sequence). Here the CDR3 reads CSARDLGGRSLSYNEQFF. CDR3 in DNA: TGCAGTGCTAGAGATCTAGGAGGGAGGTCTCTCTCCTACAATGAGCAGTTCTTC.

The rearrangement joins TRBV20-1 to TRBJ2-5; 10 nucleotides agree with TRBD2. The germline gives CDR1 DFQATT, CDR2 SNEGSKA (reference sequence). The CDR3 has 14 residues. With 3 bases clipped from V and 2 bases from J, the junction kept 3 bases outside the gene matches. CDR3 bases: TGCAGTGCTAGCCCACTAGCGGGACAAGAGACCCAGTACTTC. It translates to CSASPLAGQETQYF.

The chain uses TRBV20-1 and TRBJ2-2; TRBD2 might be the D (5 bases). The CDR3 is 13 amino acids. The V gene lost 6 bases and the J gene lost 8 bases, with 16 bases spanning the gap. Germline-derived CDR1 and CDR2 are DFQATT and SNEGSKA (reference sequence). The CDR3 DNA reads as TGCAGTGCCGCCGTTCATGGGGAGGGGGAGCTGTTTTTT. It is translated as CSAAVHGEGELFF.

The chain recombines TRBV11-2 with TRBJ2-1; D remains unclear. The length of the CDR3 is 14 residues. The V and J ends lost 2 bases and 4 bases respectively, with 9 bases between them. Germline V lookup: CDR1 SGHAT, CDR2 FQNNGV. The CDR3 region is CASSLSGRYNEQFF. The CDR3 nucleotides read TGTGCCAGCAGCTTATCCGGCAGGTACAATGAGCAGTTCTTC.

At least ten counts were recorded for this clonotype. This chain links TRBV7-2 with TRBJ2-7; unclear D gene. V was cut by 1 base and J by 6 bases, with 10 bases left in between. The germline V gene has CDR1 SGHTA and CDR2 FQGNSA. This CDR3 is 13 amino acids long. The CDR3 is CASSLERVSEQYV. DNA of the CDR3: TGTGCCAGCAGCTTAGAAAGGGTTAGCGAGCAGTACGTC.

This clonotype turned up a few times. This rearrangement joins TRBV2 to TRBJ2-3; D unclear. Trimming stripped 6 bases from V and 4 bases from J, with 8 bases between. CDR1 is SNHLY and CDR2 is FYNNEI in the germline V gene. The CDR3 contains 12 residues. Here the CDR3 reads CASSYQADTQYF. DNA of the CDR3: TGTGCCAGCAGCTATCAGGCAGATACGCAGTATTTT.

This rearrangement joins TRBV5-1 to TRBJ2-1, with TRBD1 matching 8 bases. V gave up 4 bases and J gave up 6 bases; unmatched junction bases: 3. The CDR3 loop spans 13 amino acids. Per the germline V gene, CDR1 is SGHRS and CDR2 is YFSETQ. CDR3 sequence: CASSKDRVNEQFF. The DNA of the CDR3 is TGCGCCAGCAGCAAGGACAGGGTCAATGAGCAGTTCTTC.

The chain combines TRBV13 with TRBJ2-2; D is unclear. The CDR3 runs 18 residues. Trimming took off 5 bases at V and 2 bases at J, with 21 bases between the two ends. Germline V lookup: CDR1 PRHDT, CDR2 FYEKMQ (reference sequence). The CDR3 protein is CASSLSRALVINTGELFF. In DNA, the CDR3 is TGTGCCAGCAGCCTTTCTAGGGCGTTGGTTATAAACACCGGGGAGCTGTTTTTT. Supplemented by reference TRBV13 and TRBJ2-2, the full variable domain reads AAGVIQSPRHLIKEKRETATLKCYPIPRHDTVYWYQQGPGQDPQFLISFYEKMQSDKGSIPDRFSAQQFSDYHSELNMSSLELGDSALYFCASSLSRALVINTGELFFGEGSRLTVL.

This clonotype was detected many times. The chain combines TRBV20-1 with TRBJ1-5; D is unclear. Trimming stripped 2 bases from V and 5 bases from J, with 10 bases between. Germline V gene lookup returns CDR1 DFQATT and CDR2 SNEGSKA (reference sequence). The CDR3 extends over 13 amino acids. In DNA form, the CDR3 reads TGCAGTGCTAGATCAGGAACCTATCAGCCCCAGCATTTT. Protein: CSARSGTYQPQHF.

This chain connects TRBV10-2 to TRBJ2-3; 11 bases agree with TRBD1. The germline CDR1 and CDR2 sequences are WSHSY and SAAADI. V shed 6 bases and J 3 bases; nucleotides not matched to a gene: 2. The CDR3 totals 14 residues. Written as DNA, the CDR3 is TGCGCCAGCAGCGGGACAGGGGGAACAGATACGCAGTATTTT. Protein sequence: CASSGTGGTDTQYF.

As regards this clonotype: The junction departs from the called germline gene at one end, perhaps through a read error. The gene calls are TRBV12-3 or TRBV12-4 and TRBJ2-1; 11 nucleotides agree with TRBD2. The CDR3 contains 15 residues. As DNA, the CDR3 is TGTGCCAGCAGTCTAGCGGGAGGAGGGTACAATGAGCAGTTCTTC. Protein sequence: CASSLAGGGYNEQFF.

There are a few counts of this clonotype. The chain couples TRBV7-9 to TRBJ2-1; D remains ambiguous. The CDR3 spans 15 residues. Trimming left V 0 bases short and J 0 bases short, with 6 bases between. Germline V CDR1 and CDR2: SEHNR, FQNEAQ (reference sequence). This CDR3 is CASSLAIRSYNEQFF. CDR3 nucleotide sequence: TGTGCCAGCAGCTTAGCTATCCGCTCCTACAATGAGCAGTTCTTC.

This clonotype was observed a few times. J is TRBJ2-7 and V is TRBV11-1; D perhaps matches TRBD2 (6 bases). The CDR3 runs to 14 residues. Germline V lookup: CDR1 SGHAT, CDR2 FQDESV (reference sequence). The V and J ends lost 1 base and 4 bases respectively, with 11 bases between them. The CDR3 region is CASSLVAGRYEQYF. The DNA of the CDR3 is TGTGCCAGCAGCTTAGTGGCGGGAAGGTACGAGCAGTACTTC.

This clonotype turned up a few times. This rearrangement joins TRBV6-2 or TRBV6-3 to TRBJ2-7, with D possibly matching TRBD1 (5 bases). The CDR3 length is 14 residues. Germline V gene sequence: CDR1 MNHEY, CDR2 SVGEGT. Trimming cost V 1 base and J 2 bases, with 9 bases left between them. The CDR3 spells CASSYLQGPYEQYV. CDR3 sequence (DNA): TGTGCCAGCAGTTACTTGCAGGGCCCCTACGAGCAGTACGTC.

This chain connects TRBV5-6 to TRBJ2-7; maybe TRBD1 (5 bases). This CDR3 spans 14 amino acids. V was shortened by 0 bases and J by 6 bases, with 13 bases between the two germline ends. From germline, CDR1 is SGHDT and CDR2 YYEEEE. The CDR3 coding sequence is TGTGCCAGCAGCTTGGGGGGCGCGGTACGCGAGCAGTACTTC. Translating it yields CASSLGGAVREQYF.

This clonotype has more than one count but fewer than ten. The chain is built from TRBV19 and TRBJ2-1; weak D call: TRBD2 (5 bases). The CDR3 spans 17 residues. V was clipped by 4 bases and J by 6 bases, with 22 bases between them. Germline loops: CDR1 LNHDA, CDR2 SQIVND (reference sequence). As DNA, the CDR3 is TGTGCCAGTAGTAGTATGTTACGTGGGAGACCTACCAATGAGCAGTTCTTC. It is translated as CASSSMLRGRPTNEQFF.

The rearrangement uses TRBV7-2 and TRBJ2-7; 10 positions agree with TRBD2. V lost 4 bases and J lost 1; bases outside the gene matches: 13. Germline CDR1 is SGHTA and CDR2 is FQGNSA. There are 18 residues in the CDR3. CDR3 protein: CASSSGMVAGGGSYEQYF. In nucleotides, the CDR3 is TGTGCCAGCAGCTCGGGGATGGTAGCGGGAGGTGGGTCCTACGAGCAGTACTTC.

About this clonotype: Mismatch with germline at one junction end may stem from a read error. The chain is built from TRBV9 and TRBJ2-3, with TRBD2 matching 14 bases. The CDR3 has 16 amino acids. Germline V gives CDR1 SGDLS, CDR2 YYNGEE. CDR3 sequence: CASSVGTSGSTETQYF. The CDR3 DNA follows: TGTGCCAGCAGCGTGGGGACTAGCGGGAGCACAGAGACGCAGTATTTT.

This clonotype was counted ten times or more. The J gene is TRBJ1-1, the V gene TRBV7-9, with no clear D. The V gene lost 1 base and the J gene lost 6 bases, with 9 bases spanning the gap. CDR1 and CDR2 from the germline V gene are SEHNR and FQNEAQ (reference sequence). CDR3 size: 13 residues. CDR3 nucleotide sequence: TGTGCCAGCAGCTTAGAACTGTGGGCTGAAGCTTTCTTT. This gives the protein CASSLELWAEAFF.

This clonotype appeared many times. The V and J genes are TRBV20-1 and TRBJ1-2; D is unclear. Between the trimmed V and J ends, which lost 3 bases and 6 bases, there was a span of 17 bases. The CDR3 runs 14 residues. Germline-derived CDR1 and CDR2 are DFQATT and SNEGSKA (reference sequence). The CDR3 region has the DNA TGCAGTGCTAGCTCCGGTAGGACTCAGGATGGCTACACCTTC. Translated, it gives CSASSGRTQDGYTF.

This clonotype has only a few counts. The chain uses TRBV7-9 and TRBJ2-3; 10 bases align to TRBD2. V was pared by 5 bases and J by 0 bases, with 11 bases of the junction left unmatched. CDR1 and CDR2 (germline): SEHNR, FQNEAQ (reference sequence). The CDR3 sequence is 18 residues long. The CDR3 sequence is CASSVLAGAEWSTDTQYF. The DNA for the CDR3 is TGTGCCAGCAGCGTTCTAGCGGGAGCGGAGTGGAGCACAGATACGCAGTATTTT. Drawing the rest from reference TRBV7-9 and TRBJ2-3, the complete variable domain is DTGVSQNPRHKITKRGQNVTFRCDPISEHNRLYWYRQTLGQGPEFLTYFQNEAQLEKSRLLSDRFSAERPKGSFSTLEIQRTEQGDSAMYLCASSVLAGAEWSTDTQYFGPGTRLTVL.

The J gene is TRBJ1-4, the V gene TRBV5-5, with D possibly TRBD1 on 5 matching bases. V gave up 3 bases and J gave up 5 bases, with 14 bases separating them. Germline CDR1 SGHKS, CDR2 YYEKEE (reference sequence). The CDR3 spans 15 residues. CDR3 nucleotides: TGTGCCAGCAGCTGGGGGACGGCGACGAATGAAAAACTGTTTTTT. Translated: CASSWGTATNEKLFF.

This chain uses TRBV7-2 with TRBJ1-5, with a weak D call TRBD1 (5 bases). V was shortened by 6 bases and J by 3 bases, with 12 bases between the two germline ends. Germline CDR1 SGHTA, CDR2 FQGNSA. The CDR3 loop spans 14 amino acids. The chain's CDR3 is CASRLGGANQPQHF. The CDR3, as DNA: TGTGCCAGCAGACTCGGCGGGGCCAATCAGCCCCAGCATTTT.

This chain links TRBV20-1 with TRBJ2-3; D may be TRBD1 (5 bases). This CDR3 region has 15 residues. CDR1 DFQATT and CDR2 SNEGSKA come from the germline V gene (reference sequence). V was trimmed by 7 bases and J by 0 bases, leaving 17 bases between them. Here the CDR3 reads CSVHQGLPSTDTQYF. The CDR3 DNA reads TGCAGTGTACATCAGGGTTTACCTAGCACAGATACGCAGTATTTT.

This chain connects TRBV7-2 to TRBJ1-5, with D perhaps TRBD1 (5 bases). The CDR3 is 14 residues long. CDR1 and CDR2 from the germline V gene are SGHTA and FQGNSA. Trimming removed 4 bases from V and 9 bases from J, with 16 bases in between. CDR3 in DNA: TGTGCCAGCAGCTCAGGGCCGGTGGGGGGGCCCCAGCATTTT. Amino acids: CASSSGPVGGPQHF.

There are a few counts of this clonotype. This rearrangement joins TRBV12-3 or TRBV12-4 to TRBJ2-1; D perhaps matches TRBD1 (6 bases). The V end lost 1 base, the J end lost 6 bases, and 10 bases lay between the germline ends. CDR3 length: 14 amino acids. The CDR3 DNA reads TGTGCCAGCAGTTTAGTGAGAGGGGGCAATGAGCAGTTCTTC. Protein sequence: CASSLVRGGNEQFF.

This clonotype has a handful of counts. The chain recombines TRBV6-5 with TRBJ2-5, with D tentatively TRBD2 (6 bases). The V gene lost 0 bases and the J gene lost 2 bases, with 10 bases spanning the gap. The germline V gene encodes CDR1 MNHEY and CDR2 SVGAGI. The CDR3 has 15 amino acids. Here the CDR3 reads CASSYSMSGQETQYF. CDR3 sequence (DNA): TGTGCCAGCAGTTACTCGATGAGCGGGCAAGAGACCCAGTACTTC.